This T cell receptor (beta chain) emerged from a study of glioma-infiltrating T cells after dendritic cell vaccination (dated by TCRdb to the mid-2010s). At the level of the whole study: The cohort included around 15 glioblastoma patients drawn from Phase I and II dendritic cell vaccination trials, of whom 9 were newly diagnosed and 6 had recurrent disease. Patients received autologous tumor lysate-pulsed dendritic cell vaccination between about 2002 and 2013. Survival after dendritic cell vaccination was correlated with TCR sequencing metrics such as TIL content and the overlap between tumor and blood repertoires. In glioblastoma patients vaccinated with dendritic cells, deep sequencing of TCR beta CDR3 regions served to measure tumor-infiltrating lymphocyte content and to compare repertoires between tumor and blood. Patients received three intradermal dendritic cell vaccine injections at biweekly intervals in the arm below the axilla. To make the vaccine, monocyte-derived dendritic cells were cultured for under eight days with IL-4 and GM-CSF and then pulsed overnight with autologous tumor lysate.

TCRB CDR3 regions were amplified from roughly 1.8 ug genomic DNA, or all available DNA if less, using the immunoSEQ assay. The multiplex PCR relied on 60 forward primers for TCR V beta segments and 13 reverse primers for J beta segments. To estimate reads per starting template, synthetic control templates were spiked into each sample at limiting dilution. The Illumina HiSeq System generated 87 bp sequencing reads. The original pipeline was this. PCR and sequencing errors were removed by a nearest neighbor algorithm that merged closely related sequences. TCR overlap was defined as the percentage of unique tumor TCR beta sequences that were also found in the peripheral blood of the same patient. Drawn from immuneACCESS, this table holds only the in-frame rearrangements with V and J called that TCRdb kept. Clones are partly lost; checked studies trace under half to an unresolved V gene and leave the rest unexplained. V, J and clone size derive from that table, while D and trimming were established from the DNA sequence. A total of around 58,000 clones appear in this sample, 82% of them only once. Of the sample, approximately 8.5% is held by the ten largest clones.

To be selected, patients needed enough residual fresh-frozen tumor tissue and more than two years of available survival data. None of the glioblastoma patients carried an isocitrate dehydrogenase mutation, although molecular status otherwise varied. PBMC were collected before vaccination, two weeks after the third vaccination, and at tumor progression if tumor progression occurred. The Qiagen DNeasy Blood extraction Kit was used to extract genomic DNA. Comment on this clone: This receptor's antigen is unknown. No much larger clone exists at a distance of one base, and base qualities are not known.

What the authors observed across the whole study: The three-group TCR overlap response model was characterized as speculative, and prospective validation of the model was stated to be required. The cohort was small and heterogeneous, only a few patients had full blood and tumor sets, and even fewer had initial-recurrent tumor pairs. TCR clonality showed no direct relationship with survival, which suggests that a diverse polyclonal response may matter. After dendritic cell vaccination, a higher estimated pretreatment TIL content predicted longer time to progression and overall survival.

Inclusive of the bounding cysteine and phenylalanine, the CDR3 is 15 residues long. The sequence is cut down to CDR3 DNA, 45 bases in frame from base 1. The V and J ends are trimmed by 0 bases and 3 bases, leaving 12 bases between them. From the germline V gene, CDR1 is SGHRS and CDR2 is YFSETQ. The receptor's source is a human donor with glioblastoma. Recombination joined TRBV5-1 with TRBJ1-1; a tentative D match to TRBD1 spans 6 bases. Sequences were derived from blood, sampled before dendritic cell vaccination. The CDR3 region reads CASSLGGGRDTEAFF. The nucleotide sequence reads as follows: TGCGCCAGCAGCTTGGGGGGGGGCAGGGACACTGAAGCTTTCTTT.